Each of the 16 T cell receptor beta chains below was sequenced from the same sample in a study of OX40 agonist ivuxolimab in advanced cancers. Profiling relied on immunoSEQ multiplex PCR, and the TCRdb table lists in-frame clones only, not all of them. Altogether over 75,000 clones are present, approximately 91% being singletons, with the ten largest covering more than 0.25%. The specimen comprised CD4+ or CD8+ T cells sorted from blood, sampled in a trial of the OX40 agonist ivuxolimab. The source of these receptors is an adult with an advanced solid tumor such as melanoma, head and neck, liver or kidney cancer.

This chain joins TRBV6-5 and TRBJ2-1; TRBD2 matches 7 bases. The CDR3 consists of 13 residues. The ends lost 6 bases at V and 10 bases at J; junction bases unmatched: 9. Germline V gene lookup returns CDR1 MNHEY and CDR2 SVGAGI. The CDR3 reads CASSRRLAQEQFF. CDR3 nucleotides: TGTGCCAGCAGCCGTAGACTAGCCCAGGAGCAGTTCTTC.

CDR3 region: CASSLGAYEQYF. Written as DNA, the CDR3 is TGTGCCAGCAGCTTAGGGGCCTACGAGCAGTACTTC. The chain combines TRBV28 with TRBJ2-7; D may be TRBD1 (5 bases). Germline V gene lookup returns CDR1 MDHEN and CDR2 SYDVKM. This CDR3 has 12 residues. V was trimmed by 6 bases and J by 2 bases, leaving 8 bases between them.

This clone turned up a few times. CDR3 residues: CASSQGEGDLRETQYF. The CDR3 bases are TGTGCCAGCAGCCAAGGAGAGGGGGACTTGCGAGAGACCCAGTACTTC. This sequence joins TRBV4-2 and TRBJ2-5; either TRBD1 or TRBD2 may supply D (6 bases each). Per germline, CDR1 LGHNA and CDR2 YNFKEQ. V was cut by 1 base and J by 4 bases, with 16 bases left in between. This CDR3 region has 16 residues.

The rearrangement uses TRBV10-2 and TRBJ2-3; 7 bases line up with TRBD2. From germline, CDR1 is WSHSY and CDR2 SAAADI. This CDR3 has 16 residues. V was pared by 0 bases and J by 4 bases, with 7 bases of the junction left unmatched. The CDR3 loop is CASSESAGVEADTQYF. CDR3 DNA: TGCGCCAGCAGTGAGTCCGCGGGGGTCGAGGCAGATACGCAGTATTTT.

The rearrangement joins TRBV10-2 to TRBJ2-5; the D gene is possibly TRBD1 (5 bases). The CDR3 spans 15 residues. Trimming took off 0 bases at V and 0 bases at J, with 8 bases between the two ends. In germline, CDR1 is WSHSY, CDR2 SAAADI. The CDR3: CASSESGRDQETQYF. The CDR3 bases are TGCGCCAGCAGTGAGTCGGGCAGGGACCAAGAGACCCAGTACTTC.

The chain is built from TRBV10-2 and TRBJ1-2; 10 nucleotides agree with TRBD1. Germline trimming cut 4 bases from V and 5 bases from J; bases unmatched to any gene: 7. Germline values: CDR1 WSHSY, CDR2 SAAADI. The CDR3 covers 15 residues. CDR3 DNA sequence: TGCGCCAGCAGTGTCCTACGACAGGGGGCATATGGCTACACCTTC. It codes for CASSVLRQGAYGYTF.

The J gene is TRBJ2-1, the V gene TRBV7-6; D unclear. V lost 5 bases and J 6 bases, leaving 11 bases between the germline ends. Germline V gene data show CDR1 as SGHVS and CDR2 as FNYEAQ. This CDR3 contains 13 residues. As DNA, the CDR3 is TGTGCCAGCAGCAAATCCGGTTTCAATGAGCAGTTCTTC. It encodes CASSKSGFNEQFF.

This rearrangement joins TRBV9 to TRBJ2-2; 10 bases are a match to TRBD1. After removal of 0 bases from V and 4 bases from J, the junction contained 6 bases not matched to a gene. The CDR3 consists of 17 residues. Per germline, CDR1 SGDLS and CDR2 YYNGEE. Here the CDR3 reads CASSVEDRGRGTGELFF. CDR3 DNA: TGTGCCAGCAGCGTAGAAGACAGGGGGCGCGGCACCGGGGAGCTGTTTTTT. Together with reference TRBV9 and TRBJ2-2, the CDR3 gives the full variable domain: DSGVTQTPKHLITATGQRVTLRCSPRSGDLSVYWYQQSLDQGLQFLIQYYNGEERAKGNILERFSAQQFPDLHSELNLSSLELGDSALYFCASSVEDRGRGTGELFFGEGSRLTVL.

The chain recombines TRBV23-1 with TRBJ2-3; D unresolved. TRBV23-1 is an ORF; its function is uncertain. The CDR3 consists of 16 residues. Trimming took 3 bases from V and 4 from J, leaving 17 bases between them. CDR3 amino acids: CASSHGPSLPPDTQYF. The CDR3 region has the DNA TGCGCCAGCAGTCACGGACCATCTCTTCCTCCAGATACGCAGTATTTT.

The chain is built from TRBV6-1 and TRBJ2-1; 7 nucleotides agree with TRBD1. This CDR3 is 16 amino acids long. V shed 2 bases and J 4 bases; nucleotides not matched to a gene: 8. Germline lookup yields CDR1 MNHNS and CDR2 SASEGT. The CDR3 sequence: CASSERKGGAYNEQFF. CDR3 DNA sequence: TGTGCCAGCAGTGAACGCAAAGGGGGCGCATACAATGAGCAGTTCTTC.

The chain recombines TRBV6-6 with TRBJ2-3, with 12 positions matching TRBD2. V shed 4 bases, J shed 2 bases, and the junction held 4 bases outside the gene matches. Germline V gene lookup returns CDR1 MNHNY and CDR2 SVGAGI (reference sequence). The CDR3 extends over 16 amino acids. The CDR3 DNA reads TGTGCCAGCAGTTCCCTAGCGGGAGGGTTCACAGATACGCAGTATTTT. It encodes CASSSLAGGFTDTQYF.

The genes are TRBV7-2 and TRBJ1-1; the match to TRBD1 covers 7 bases. V lost 3 bases and J lost 4; bases outside the gene matches: 5. Germline CDR1 reads SGHTA; CDR2 reads FQGNSA. This CDR3 is 14 amino acids long. The CDR3 bases are TGTGCCAGCAGCTTCGGGACAGTGGGCACTGAAGCTTTCTTT. This encodes CASSFGTVGTEAFF.

V is TRBV28 and J is TRBJ2-1; D is unclear. Germline V gives CDR1 MDHEN, CDR2 SYDVKM. CDR3 size: 15 residues. With 7 bases removed from V and 3 bases from J, the gap between germline ends came to 16 bases. In DNA, the CDR3 is TGTGCCAGCACCCCCGTTTTGACGGTCTACAATGAGCAGTTCTTC. Translated, it gives CASTPVLTVYNEQFF.

J is TRBJ1-4 and V is TRBV4-2; D is ambiguous. Per the germline V gene, CDR1 is LGHNA and CDR2 is YNFKEQ. CDR3 size: 15 residues. V gave up 4 bases and J gave up 4 bases, with 13 bases separating them. CDR3 DNA: TGTGCCAGCAGCCCACCTGGGCAGGATAATGAAAAACTGTTTTTT. It yields the protein CASSPPGQDNEKLFF.

The chain employs TRBV7-9 and TRBJ1-1; D is uncertain. CDR1 and CDR2 from the germline V gene are SEHNR and FQNEAQ (reference sequence). The CDR3 totals 14 residues. Deletions cut 1 base from V and 6 bases from J, with 12 bases between. The CDR3: CASSLVGAGSEAFF. The CDR3 DNA is TGTGCCAGCAGCTTAGTAGGCGCGGGATCTGAAGCTTTCTTT.

V and J are TRBV7-9 and TRBJ1-3; D not resolved. Deletions cut 3 bases from V and 2 bases from J, with 8 bases between. Germline CDR1 reads SEHNR; CDR2 reads FQNEAQ (reference sequence). This CDR3 is 14 amino acids long. The CDR3 region has the DNA TGTGCCAGCAGCTTGGGGTACGCTGGAAACACCATATATTTT. It specifies CASSLGYAGNTIYF.